The 4 T cell receptor beta chains listed next were all sequenced from one sample in a study of T cell repertoires in cytomegalovirus infection. Antigen specificity for these receptors is unknown. TCRdb analysed the reads with MiXCR anew, one entry per CDR3 protein. The sample lists roughly 860,000 distinct CDR3 sequences, 32% occurring once. The specimen comprised cultured CD8+ T cells from PBMCs, sampled from culture after CMV antigen stimulation. The receptor set was obtained from a human donor in good health (CMV status not recorded). Some clones in this sample may be carry-over from other donors' samples.

The sample holds one count of this clonotype. The chain uses TRBV14 and TRBJ2-1, with TRBD1 matching 8 bases. The length of the CDR3 is 15 residues. Germline V gene sequence: CDR1 SGHDN, CDR2 FVKESK. J lost 5 bases, V lost 3 bases, and 6 bases had no gene match. In DNA, the CDR3 is TGTGCCAGCAGCCACCTACAGGGGGTCGACAATGAGCAGTTCTTC. Translated: CASSHLQGVDNEQFF.

In this sample, this clonotype turned up a few times. This sequence joins TRBV6-6 and TRBJ2-7; D may match TRBD1 or TRBD2 (6 bases each). In germline, CDR1 is MNHNY, CDR2 SVGAGI (reference sequence). V was shortened by 5 bases and J by 1 base, with 15 bases between the two germline ends. This CDR3 is built from 15 residues. The CDR3 DNA follows: TGTGCCAGCAGTCAACAGGAGGGGGTTTCCTACGAGCAGTACTTC. Its translation: CASSQQEGVSYEQYF.

This clonotype was seen a few times. The chain is built from TRBV2 and TRBJ1-1; D gene ambiguous. The CDR3 totals 15 residues. The V end lost 2 bases, the J end lost 5 bases, and 15 bases lay between the germline ends. Germline CDR1 reads SNHLY; CDR2 reads FYNNEI. The CDR3: CASSEKIQGYTEAFF. In DNA form, the CDR3 reads TGTGCCAGCAGTGAAAAGATCCAAGGGTATACTGAAGCTTTCTTT. Combining the CDR3 with reference TRBV2 and TRBJ1-1 gives the whole variable domain EPEVTQTPSHQVTQMGQEVILRCVPISNHLYFYWYRQILGQKVEFLVSFYNNEISEKSEIFDDQFSVERPDGSNFTLKIRSTKLEDSAMYFCASSEKIQGYTEAFFGQGTRLTVV.

The J gene is TRBJ2-1, the V gene TRBV3-1, with 10 bases that match TRBD2. This CDR3 comprises 17 residues. V lost 0 bases and J lost 6; bases outside the gene matches: 8. The germline V gene encodes CDR1 LGHDT and CDR2 YNNKEL (reference sequence). CDR3 protein: CASSQENTLAGVNEQFF. CDR3 nucleotides: TGTGCCAGCAGCCAAGAGAACACCCTAGCGGGGGTCAATGAGCAGTTCTTC.